This record concerns one T cell receptor beta chain sequence. V lost 5 bases and J lost 7; bases outside the gene matches: 7. There are 14 residues in the CDR3. Per the germline V gene, CDR1 is SNHLY and CDR2 is FYNNEI. Generated by immunoSEQ multiplex PCR, the TCRdb table keeps only in-frame clones and is missing some. The sample holds about 170,000 clones, approximately 84% seen once. This record belongs to a study of blood T cell repertoires in COVID-19. The chain couples TRBV2 to TRBJ1-5; TRBD1 matches at 8 bases. This TCR derives from a human donor with acute COVID-19. The donor label of this sample is uncertain. The sequencing input was PBMCs or T cells enriched from blood (not recorded which). This CDR3 reads CASSFDRGAQPQHF. For the CDR3, the DNA is TGTGCCAGCAGTTTCGACAGGGGCGCCCAGCCCCAGCATTTT.